The 25 T cell receptor beta chains listed next were all sequenced from one sample in a study of T cell repertoires in cytomegalovirus infection (dated by TCRdb to between 2019 and 2020). This sample was sequenced with an Illumina HiSeq 1500. The public sequencing data were trimmed at Q25 with fastp and processed into clonotypes with MiXCR by TCRdb, which kept only in-frame beta chains. Here each entry gathers all rows of one CDR3 protein and keeps the most common genes and DNA. This sample is represented by 150,000 to 200,000 distinct CDR3 sequences; approximately 20% of them were singletons. The ten largest clonotypes hold around 3.1% of the sample. The source material was PBMCs. These TCRs come from a human donor in good health (CMV status not recorded). Some clones in this sample may be carry-over from other donors' samples.

A few counts support this clonotype. The DNA is left out, because the CDR3 cannot be placed on it with certainty; the CDR3 is given as TCRdb lists it. V and J are TRBV2 and TRBJ1-6. The CDR3 has 15 residues if both end residues are counted. The germline gives CDR1 SNHLY, CDR2 FYNNEI. The CDR3: CASSTSSSYNSPLHF.

This clonotype was detected only a few times. J is TRBJ2-1 and V is TRBV5-1, with D possibly being TRBD1 or TRBD2 (6 bases each). V was pared by 3 bases and J by 1 base, with 14 bases between. Germline V gives CDR1 SGHRS, CDR2 YFSETQ. This CDR3 region has 16 residues. This CDR3 reads CASSYFGGLSYNEQFF. The CDR3, as DNA: TGCGCCAGCAGCTACTTTGGGGGGCTATCCTACAATGAGCAGTTCTTC.

This clonotype occurred many times. The J gene is TRBJ2-1, the V gene TRBV7-9; D gene unclear. Germline assignment: CDR1 SEHNR and CDR2 FQNEAQ (reference sequence). This CDR3 region has 15 residues. Deletions cut 5 bases from V and 6 bases from J, with 17 bases between. In DNA form, the CDR3 reads TGTGCCAGCAGCCGGAGTTATTCCCGGTTCAATGAGCAGTTCTTC. Translated, it gives CASSRSYSRFNEQFF.

CDR3 region: CASSLEGRGNTEAFF. Here the CDR3 DNA reads TGTGCCAGCAGCTTAGAGGGCAGGGGGAACACTGAAGCTTTCTTT. The J gene is TRBJ1-1, the V gene TRBV11-2; a possible D gene is TRBD1 (6 bases). Germline V gene lookup returns CDR1 SGHAT and CDR2 FQNNGV. Trimming left V 0 bases short and J 1 base short, with 9 bases between. The CDR3 is made up of 15 amino acids.

The genes are TRBV6-6 and TRBJ2-1, with D hard to call. Germline lookup yields CDR1 MNHNY and CDR2 SVGAGI (reference sequence). This CDR3 spans 20 amino acids. The V gene lost 3 bases and the J gene lost 1 base, with 25 bases spanning the gap. As DNA, the CDR3 is TGTGCCAGCAGTTATTCGTTCGGGCCTAAATTGTCAAATTCCTACAATGAGCAGTTCTTC. Translation: CASSYSFGPKLSNSYNEQFF.

Regarding this clonotype: It may be a read error: a sequence one base away is much more abundant. The V call is TRBV12-3 or TRBV12-4, the J call TRBJ1-5; the D is unclear. This CDR3 has 15 residues. CDR3 nucleotides: TGTGCCAGCAGAAGCGACGGCACCGGCAATCGGCCCCAGCATTTT. Translating gives CASRSDGTGNRPQHF.

This clonotype came up many times. The rearrangement uses TRBV6-1 and TRBJ2-3; TRBD2 matches at 12 bases. Germline V CDR1 and CDR2: MNHNS, SASEGT. The CDR3 spans 17 residues. After removal of 6 bases from V and 1 base from J, the junction contained 8 bases not matched to a gene. CDR3 sequence reads: CASRLAGGPRGTDTQYF. The CDR3 DNA follows: TGTGCCAGCAGGCTAGCGGGAGGGCCGAGGGGCACAGATACGCAGTATTTT.

This clonotype was counted many times. The chain has TRBV6-2 or TRBV6-3 and TRBJ2-1, with TRBD2 matching over 7 bases. V shed 4 bases and J 6 bases; nucleotides not matched to a gene: 3. The CDR3 contains 13 residues. Germline V gene lookup returns CDR1 MNHEY and CDR2 SVGEGT. CDR3 nucleotides: TGTGCCAGCAGTTTTGTAGCGGGCAATGAGCAGTTCTTC. Protein product: CASSFVAGNEQFF.

The chain joins TRBV5-1 to TRBJ2-3, with TRBD2 matching over 8 bases. Trimming removed 4 bases from V and 1 base from J; junction bases left unmatched: 8. The CDR3 has 16 amino acids. Germline V gives CDR1 SGHRS, CDR2 YFSETQ. CDR3 region: CASSAREAFGTDTQYF. The CDR3 DNA follows: TGCGCCAGCAGCGCGCGGGAGGCATTCGGCACAGATACGCAGTATTTT.

This clonotype was counted between two and nine times. A much larger clonotype is one base distant, so this may be a read error. The genes are TRBV7-4 and TRBJ1-1; possibly TRBD1 for D (5 bases). V lost 6 bases and J 4 bases, leaving 18 bases between the germline ends. The CDR3 contains 15 residues. Looked up from germline, CDR1 is SGHVT and CDR2 is SQSDAQ. In nucleotides, the CDR3 is TGTGCCAGCAGTTTACTCTCCGTGACAGCCACTGAAGCTTTCTTT. Protein sequence: CASSLLSVTATEAFF.

The chain recombines TRBV7-3 with TRBJ1-1, with unresolved D. The CDR3 is 13 amino acids. V was clipped by 0 bases and J by 3 bases, with 5 bases between them. Germline CDR1 SGHTA, CDR2 FQGTGA. For the CDR3, the DNA is TGTGCCAGCAGCTTAACAAAGGACACTGAAGCTTTCTTT. Protein: CASSLTKDTEAFF.

This clonotype has ten or more counts. The rearrangement links TRBV5-4 to TRBJ2-3, with TRBD2 matching 8 bases. After removal of 5 bases from V and 0 bases from J, the junction contained 5 bases not matched to a gene. The CDR3 spans 15 residues. The germline gives CDR1 SGHNT, CDR2 YYREEE (reference sequence). The CDR3 is CASRDQRGSTDTQYF. CDR3 nucleotide sequence: TGTGCCAGCAGAGATCAGCGGGGGAGCACAGATACGCAGTATTTT.

The V call is TRBV28, the J call TRBJ2-7; the D gene is possibly TRBD1 (5 bases). V dropped 5 bases and J dropped 3 bases, with 11 bases sitting between them. This CDR3 spans 13 amino acids. Germline assignment: CDR1 MDHEN and CDR2 SYDVKM. For the CDR3, the DNA is TGTGCCAGCAGTAGAGGCAGGGTCTACGAGCAGTACTTC. This translates into CASSRGRVYEQYF. Full variable domain (rest looked up from reference TRBV28 and TRBJ2-7): DVKVTQSSRYLVKRTGEKVFLECVQDMDHENMFWYRQDPGLGLRLIYFSYDVKMKEKGDIPEGYSVSREKKERFSLILESASTNQTSMYLCASSRGRVYEQYFGPGTRLTVT.

This sequence joins TRBV28 and TRBJ2-5; tentative D call: TRBD1 (5 bases). This CDR3 has 13 amino acids. Looked up from germline, CDR1 is MDHEN and CDR2 is SYDVKM. Trimming took 2 bases from V and 3 from J, leaving 7 bases between them. The CDR3 protein is CASSLDSEETQYF. The CDR3 DNA reads as TGTGCCAGCAGTTTAGACAGTGAAGAGACCCAGTACTTC.

The CDR3 DNA follows: TGTGCCAGCAGCTTAGCCATCTCTGGGACCCAGTACTTC. Its protein product is CASSLAISGTQYF. The chain couples TRBV7-6 to TRBJ2-5, with no clear D. The germline CDR1 and CDR2 sequences are SGHVS and FNYEAQ. There are 13 residues in the CDR3. V was pared by 0 bases and J by 7 bases, with 9 bases between.

The chain uses TRBV7-3 and TRBJ1-4, with a possible D match to TRBD1 (6 bases). The CDR3 sequence is 17 residues long. Per the germline V gene, CDR1 is SGHTA and CDR2 is FQGTGA. V shed 3 bases and J shed 0 bases, with 14 bases lying between them. The CDR3 nucleotides are TGTGCCAGCAGCTTCGGACAGATCGATGCAACTAATGAAAAACTGTTTTTT. Translation: CASSFGQIDATNEKLFF.

This clonotype came up many times. The chain employs TRBV7-2 and TRBJ2-3; the match to TRBD2 covers 9 bases. The germline V gene has CDR1 SGHTA and CDR2 FQGNSA. There are 15 residues in the CDR3. The trim removed 5 bases at V and 4 bases at J, leaving 7 bases unmatched. The CDR3 DNA is TGTGCCAGCAGCCTCCTAGCGGGATCCCCAGATACGCAGTATTTT. Its translation is CASSLLAGSPDTQYF.

This clonotype was seen at least ten times. This chain connects TRBV27 to TRBJ2-1, with TRBD2 identical over 14 bases. V dropped 10 bases and J dropped 8; count of bases not matched to a gene: 7. The CDR3 covers 14 residues. Germline CDR1 MNHEY, CDR2 SMNVEV (reference sequence). CDR3 nucleotides: TGTGCCATCGGGACTAGCGGGAGAGGGGATGAGCAGTTCTTC. It yields the protein CAIGTSGRGDEQFF.

The rearrangement links TRBV30 to TRBJ2-1; 10 positions agree with TRBD2. V lost 2 bases to trimming and J lost 7 bases; unmatched junction nucleotides: 14. CDR1 and CDR2 (germline): GTSNPN, SVGIG (reference sequence). This CDR3 region has 17 residues. The CDR3 protein is CAWSYSKSGLARNEQFF. The CDR3 coding sequence is TGTGCCTGGAGTTACTCAAAGTCGGGACTAGCGAGAAATGAGCAGTTCTTC.

In the case of this clonotype: It may be a read error: a sequence one base away is much more abundant. J is TRBJ1-3 and V is TRBV12-3 or TRBV12-4, with D possibly matching TRBD1 (5 bases). CDR3 length equals 14 residues. Trimming pared 3 bases from V and 9 bases from J, leaving 15 bases between. The CDR3 DNA reads as TGTGCCAGCAGTTTTTCAAGGGACTGCGGCACCATATATTTT. Protein sequence: CASSFSRDCGTIYF.

The rearrangement uses TRBV28 and TRBJ2-7; 8 nucleotides agree with TRBD1. Germline lookup yields CDR1 MDHEN and CDR2 SYDVKM. The CDR3 runs to 14 residues. Germline trimming cut 1 base from V and 7 bases from J; bases unmatched to any gene: 6. For the CDR3, the DNA is TGTGCCAGCAGTTTATTGACAGGGGTTCGGGAGCAGTACTTC. Amino acids: CASSLLTGVREQYF. The full variable domain, with the rest looked up from reference TRBV28 and TRBJ2-7, is DVKVTQSSRYLVKRTGEKVFLECVQDMDHENMFWYRQDPGLGLRLIYFSYDVKMKEKGDIPEGYSVSREKKERFSLILESASTNQTSMYLCASSLLTGVREQYFGPGTRLTVT.

The chain is built from TRBV5-4 and TRBJ1-6; D ambiguous. Germline CDR1 reads SGHNT; CDR2 reads YYREEE (reference sequence). The CDR3 totals 15 residues. V lost 0 bases and J lost 7, with 11 bases in between. The CDR3 sequence: CASSLGGVSNSPLHF. CDR3 coding DNA: TGTGCCAGCAGCTTGGGCGGGGTGTCGAATTCACCCCTCCACTTT. Together with reference TRBV5-4 and TRBJ1-6, the CDR3 gives the full variable domain: ETGVTQSPTHLIKTRGQQVTLRCSSQSGHNTVSWYQQALGQGPQFIFQYYREEENGRGNFPPRFSGLQFPNYSSELNVNALELDDSALYLCASSLGGVSNSPLHFGNGTRLTVT.

The gene calls are TRBV11-2 and TRBJ2-1; D gene unclear. The CDR3 totals 14 residues. V lost 4 bases to trimming and J lost 6 bases, with 13 bases between them. The V gene's germline CDR1 is SGHAT and CDR2 FQNNGV. The CDR3 DNA sequence: TGTGCCAGCAGCTCCCAACTAAGAGGCAATGAGCAGTTCTTC. This translates into CASSSQLRGNEQFF.

This clonotype appeared a few times. This chain connects TRBV19 to TRBJ2-1; 7 nucleotides match TRBD1. This CDR3 spans 16 amino acids. V gave up 6 bases and J gave up 4 bases; unmatched junction bases: 12. Germline loops: CDR1 LNHDA, CDR2 SQIVND (reference sequence). CDR3 sequence reads: CASSLIRQGPYNEQFF. DNA for the CDR3: TGTGCCAGTAGCTTAATTAGACAGGGTCCATACAATGAGCAGTTCTTC.

This sequence joins TRBV6-6 and TRBJ2-1; 7 bases match TRBD2. Germline CDR1 MNHNY, CDR2 SVGAGI (reference sequence). After removal of 2 bases from V and 6 bases from J, the junction contained 7 bases not matched to a gene. CDR3 length: 15 amino acids. CDR3 loop: CASSYRPAGSNEQFF. The CDR3 DNA reads TGTGCCAGCAGTTACCGCCCAGCGGGGTCCAATGAGCAGTTCTTC.